This is a list of T cell receptor beta chains from one sample in a study of regulatory T cells in long-lasting Graves disease. Each CDR3 protein is one row after TCRdb ran MiXCR on the multiplex PCR reads. This table holds around 500,000 distinct CDR3 sequences, more than 20% found once. The material was peripheral blood mononuclear cells (PBMCs), obtained when the disease was refractory, from a patient treated with antithyroid drugs. The receptors derive from a female donor with Graves disease. Each CDR3 is given with its conserved first and last residue.

>TRBJ2-7|TRBV7-2
CASSSREVGYEQYF
>TRBJ2-2|TRBV7-9
CASSSTSGHTGELFF
>TRBJ1-6|TRBV9
CASSVAPGMGNSPLHF
>TRBJ2-6|TRBV15
CATSRAAVSSGANVLTF
>TRBJ2-7|TRBV27
CASSTGVYEQYF
>TRBJ2-1|TRBV7-8
CASSLGFLFRNGLATSHEQFF
>TRBJ1-1|TRBV28
CASRTPGFLSTEAFF
>TRBJ2-7|TRBV18
CASSPFPTGSYEQYF
>TRBJ2-2|TRBV5-1
CASSLPADTGELFF
>TRBJ1-1|TRBV9
CASSVATQNTEAFF
>TRBJ2-1|TRBV29-1
CSVAGQEVGSYNEQFF
>TRBJ2-7|TRBV30
CAWNQGFSYEQYF
>TRBJ1-4|TRBV28
CASSFRVTNEKLFF
>TRBJ2-7|TRBV7-8
CASSLRYRGRGLKQYF
>TRBJ2-1|TRBV29-1
CSVPSPVRNNEQFF
>TRBJ2-7|TRBV6-1
CASSHLAGVHEQYF
>TRBJ2-7|TRBV28
CASSSYPTPYRYYEQYF
>TRBJ2-3|TRBV7-9
CASSLNGLLTDTQYF
>TRBJ2-2|TRBV20-1
CSARVDRTGELFF
>TRBJ2-7|TRBV28
CASSLFLREAVSYEQYF
>TRBJ2-7|TRBV20-1
CSARDLGTGGVGEQYF
>TRBJ1-2|TRBV24-1
CATSALQGYGYTF
>TRBJ1-1|TRBV6-1
CASRATGDAEAFF
>TRBJ1-1|TRBV14
CASGPTGGRAFF
>TRBJ2-5|TRBV6-2/TRBV6-3
CASSQEVPGGLQETQYF